Below, 3 T cell receptor beta chains from the same sample are listed, as sequenced in a study of regulatory T cells in long-lasting Graves disease (dated by TCRdb to 2020 to 2023). The time point label of this sample denotes: newly diagnosed GD, antithyroid drugs for less than 3 months. For both TCR sequencing and RNA sequencing, RNA was extracted from PBMCs using TRIzol. The protocol used for the library was multiplex PCR. Sequencing was carried out with an Illumina HiSeq 4000. To build TCR beta libraries, CDR3 regions were amplified by Arm-PCR using iRepertoire HTBI primers. TCRdb cleaned the public reads at Q25 with fastp, built clones with MiXCR and kept in-frame beta chains. One record per CDR3 amino acid sequence lists the most common genes and DNA. The sample profile shows under 450,000 distinct CDR3 sequences; approximately 12% of them were found once. The top ten hold under 20% of the sample.

The same sample was also used in a study of T cells in Graves' hyperthyroidism and ophthalmopathy.

Source: peripheral blood mononuclear cells (PBMCs), taken at new diagnosis, from a patient treated with antithyroid drugs. All receptors come from a woman aged 18-30 years with Graves disease. Donor details come from another sample of the same person, matched by shared clones.

The table lists this clonotype with many counts. The chain uses TRBV6-2 or TRBV6-3 and TRBJ2-2, with 7 bases identical to TRBD1. The trim removed 7 bases at V and 1 base at J, leaving 12 bases unmatched. CDR1 MNHEY and CDR2 SVGEGT come from the germline V gene. The CDR3 is made up of 17 amino acids. CDR3 DNA sequence: TGTGCCAGCACCGAGCGAGGGGGCGCCGGGAACACCGGGGAGCTGTTTTTT. This gives the protein CASTERGGAGNTGELFF.

This clonotype was seen ten or more times. The chain carries TRBV20-1 and TRBJ1-1; tentative D call: TRBD1 (6 bases). Trimming cost V 0 bases and J 1 base, with 12 bases left between them. From germline, CDR1 is DFQATT and CDR2 SNEGSKA (reference sequence). This CDR3 has 15 amino acids. The CDR3 DNA reads as TGCAGTGCTAGAGACCCACTGACAGGGAACACTGAAGCTTTCTTT. Translation gives CSARDPLTGNTEAFF.

This clonotype was counted many times. The chain combines TRBV10-3 with TRBJ2-7; D uncertain. This CDR3 region has 17 residues. With 4 bases removed from V and 6 bases from J, the gap between germline ends came to 25 bases. CDR1 and CDR2 (germline): ENHRY, SYGVKD. The CDR3 region has the DNA TGTGCCATCAGTGGCCTAGGGCAATATCGCGGCGGAATCGAGCAGTACTTC. Protein: CAISGLGQYRGGIEQYF.